This T cell receptor beta chain is drawn from a study of T-cell reconstitution after alpha-beta-depleted transplantation in children. Whole-study findings and limits: By one year post-transplant, T-cell counts and diversity largely arose from T cells that were newly produced. Expanded graft clones, several hundred of them, were reportedly the source of alpha-beta T cells about two months after transplant. Where some patients showed high TCRbeta diversity at day 60, it came from recipient T cells and thymic progenitors that had survived.

A library of TCRbeta sequences, prepared with unique molecular identifiers, was generated. TCRdb re-called the PCR reads through MiXCR, storing one row per CDR3 protein. The sample lists about 76,000 distinct CDR3 sequences, approximately 14% occurring once. With respect to this clonotype: Its specificity is not known.

The length of the CDR3 is 14 residues. Germline V lookup: CDR1 MDHEN, CDR2 SYDVKM. V was clipped by 5 bases and J by 3 bases, with 12 bases between them. The TCR comes from a male patient aged 2 to 10 who had a stem cell transplant for acute lymphoblastic leukemia, so the T cells may come from the graft donor. J is TRBJ2-3 and V is TRBV28, with D possibly being TRBD2 (5 bases). The input for sequencing was PBMCs, mostly from graft donor cells, taken 180 days after TCRalphabeta/CD19-depleted stem cell transplant. Written as DNA, the CDR3 is TGTGCCAGCAGTGTGTGGGAGTGGACAGATACGCAGTATTTT. Protein sequence: CASSVWEWTDTQYF.